One sample yielded the 17 T cell receptor beta chains listed below, sequenced in a study of blood T cell repertoires in COVID-19. Repertoires were generated with immunoSEQ multiplex PCR, while TCRdb's copy carries only in-frame clones and drops some. The sample includes roughly 330,000 clones, 88% seen only once; the top ten take 3% to 4%. Sequencing input: peripheral blood. These receptors originate from a woman in her fifties or sixties with active or convalescent COVID-19.

The genes are TRBV27 and TRBJ2-3; TRBD2 might be the D (6 bases). The CDR3 consists of 13 residues. V lost 7 bases and J 0 bases, leaving 8 bases between the germline ends. The germline CDR1 and CDR2 sequences are MNHEY and SMNVEV (reference sequence). The CDR3 DNA follows: TGTGCCAGCACTCGGGGGAGCACAGATACGCAGTATTTT. Its protein is CASTRGSTDTQYF.

V usage is TRBV6-4 and J usage is TRBJ1-2; the D is unclear. Trimming stripped 3 bases from V and 8 bases from J, with 10 bases between. Per the germline V gene, CDR1 is MRHNA and CDR2 is SNTAGT. There are 12 residues in the CDR3. In nucleotides, the CDR3 is TGTGCCAGCAGTGAGAGTAAACAGGGCTACACCTTC. Protein: CASSESKQGYTF.

This chain joins TRBV5-1 and TRBJ1-4; D remains ambiguous. V lost 5 bases, J lost 3 bases, and 14 bases lay in between. Germline assignment: CDR1 SGHRS and CDR2 YFSETQ. The length of the CDR3 is 15 residues. The CDR3 bases are TGCGCCAGCAGGAGGAGGGTGGGATCTAATGAAAAACTGTTTTTT. Protein product: CASRRRVGSNEKLFF.

The rearrangement joins TRBV11-3 to TRBJ2-1, with TRBD1 matching over 8 bases. The junction had 5 bases not matched to a gene; V was cut back by 1 base and J by 6 bases. The CDR3 has 15 amino acids. CDR1 is SGHNT, CDR2 YENEEA, per germline. The CDR3 here is CASSLGQGASNEQFF. The CDR3 DNA follows: TGTGCCAGCAGCTTAGGGCAGGGGGCTAGCAATGAGCAGTTCTTC.

This clone was recorded a few times. The rearrangement links TRBV7-9 to TRBJ2-1, with D uncertain. The CDR3 loop spans 13 amino acids. Germline V lookup: CDR1 SEHNR, CDR2 FQNEAQ (reference sequence). The germline V and J ends were trimmed by 5 bases and 4 bases, with 9 bases remaining between them. DNA of the CDR3: TGTGCCAGCAGCATAGTAGAGTACAATGAGCAGTTCTTC. Its protein is CASSIVEYNEQFF.

CDR3 in amino acids: CASRATGAKSYEQYF. The CDR3 DNA reads as TGTGCCAGCAGGGCGACAGGGGCCAAGTCCTACGAGCAGTACTTC. The chain employs TRBV28 and TRBJ2-7, with 8 bases lining up with TRBD1. The trim removed 6 bases at V and 1 base at J, leaving 8 bases unmatched. CDR1 is MDHEN, CDR2 SYDVKM, per germline. There are 15 residues in the CDR3.

The gene calls are TRBV3-1 (or the pseudogene TRBV3-2) and TRBJ2-7; D possibly corresponds to TRBD2 (6 bases). The germline gives CDR1 LGHDT, CDR2 YNNKEL (reference sequence). This CDR3 spans 13 amino acids. V was clipped by 6 bases and J by 6 bases, with 15 bases between them. The CDR3 spells CASSFARESEQYF. The CDR3 DNA reads TGTGCCAGCAGTTTTGCCCGGGAGTCCGAGCAGTACTTC.

This clone came up a few times. The genes are TRBV27 and TRBJ2-7, with 8 bases aligning to TRBD1. V lost 8 bases to trimming and J lost 3 bases; unmatched junction nucleotides: 0. This CDR3 is 11 amino acids long. Per germline, CDR1 MNHEY and CDR2 SMNVEV (reference sequence). CDR3 sequence: CASGQGYEQYF. CDR3 nucleotide sequence: TGTGCCAGCGGACAGGGCTACGAGCAGTACTTC.

This clone was found once. The rearrangement links TRBV27 to TRBJ2-7; the D gene is possibly TRBD2 (6 bases). Germline CDR1 reads MNHEY; CDR2 reads SMNVEV (reference sequence). The CDR3 is made up of 14 amino acids. V was clipped by 9 bases and J by 2 bases, with 17 bases between them. The CDR3 nucleotides read TGTGCCAGGGCGCAGCGCGGACTAACCTACGAGCAGTACTTC. Protein sequence: CARAQRGLTYEQYF.

The V gene is TRBV6-5, the J gene TRBJ1-2; 7 nucleotides align to TRBD1. J lost 7 bases, V lost 10 bases, and 12 bases had no gene match. CDR1 MNHEY and CDR2 SVGAGI come from the germline V gene. This CDR3 has 13 residues. CDR3 residues: CATREGADLGYTF. The DNA of the CDR3 is TGTGCCACCAGAGAGGGGGCGGATCTTGGCTACACCTTC.

The chain has TRBV6-5 and TRBJ2-7; 9 nucleotides align to TRBD2. The CDR3 covers 15 residues. Germline CDR1 MNHEY, CDR2 SVGAGI. The V gene end was trimmed by 6 bases and the J gene end by 3 bases; junction bases not matched to a gene: 9. The CDR3 DNA sequence: TGTGCCAGCAGACCCTCGGCTAGCGGGAACTACGAGCAGTACTTC. Residues: CASRPSASGNYEQYF.

This chain links TRBV6-2 or TRBV6-3 with TRBJ1-6; weak D call: TRBD1 (5 bases). This CDR3 has 14 residues. Germline CDR1 is MNHEY and CDR2 is SVGEGT. The V gene lost 2 bases and the J gene lost 7 bases, with 9 bases spanning the gap. The CDR3 loop is CASSYGQGNSPLHF. CDR3 nucleotides: TGTGCCAGCAGTTACGGTCAGGGAAATTCACCCCTCCACTTT.

This chain uses TRBV11-2 with TRBJ1-2, with a weak D call TRBD1 (5 bases). This CDR3 contains 17 residues. The V gene lost 5 bases and the J gene lost 0 bases, with 19 bases spanning the gap. CDR1 and CDR2 from the germline V gene are SGHAT and FQNNGV. Here the CDR3 reads CASSPPGGDGANYGYTF. The CDR3 DNA reads as TGTGCCAGCAGCCCTCCCGGGGGGGACGGAGCTAACTATGGCTACACCTTC. The full variable domain, completed using reference TRBV11-2 and TRBJ1-2, is EAGVAQSPRYKIIEKRQSVAFWCNPISGHATLYWYQQILGQGPKLLIQFQNNGVVDDSQLPKDRFSAERLKGVDSTLKIQPAKLEDSAVYLCASSPPGGDGANYGYTFGSGTRLTVV.

The chain links TRBV11-2 to TRBJ2-2, with 7 bases lining up with TRBD1. This CDR3 region has 14 residues. V was pared by 5 bases and J by 6 bases, with 6 bases of the junction left unmatched. The V gene's germline CDR1 is SGHAT and CDR2 FQNNGV. CDR3 DNA: TGTGCCAGCAGCGTTGGACAGGTTCCCGGGGAGCTGTTTTTT. It yields the protein CASSVGQVPGELFF.

The V and J genes are TRBV27 and TRBJ2-1; maybe TRBD2 (6 bases). Germline-derived CDR1 and CDR2 are MNHEY and SMNVEV (reference sequence). The CDR3 totals 13 residues. Trimming took 2 bases from V and 9 from J, leaving 11 bases between them. This CDR3 reads CASSLGGAGEQFF. In DNA, the CDR3 is TGTGCCAGCAGTTTAGGGGGAGCGGGTGAGCAGTTCTTC.

This clone appeared a single time. The chain recombines TRBV29-1 with TRBJ2-7, with D unresolved. The CDR3 has 13 residues. In germline, CDR1 is SQVTM, CDR2 ANQGSEA. Trimming removed 4 bases at V and 2 bases at J, with 12 bases between. The CDR3 DNA reads as TGCAGCGTTGCAACGGGTGAGGCCTACGAGCAGTACTTC. Encoded protein: CSVATGEAYEQYF.

In DNA form, the CDR3 reads TGTGCCAGCTCACCCACACCGACGATACAGGGTGGGACAGATACGCAGTATTTT. Its protein product is CASSPTPTIQGGTDTQYF. The V call is TRBV18, the J call TRBJ2-3, with TRBD1 as a possible D gene (6 bases). Deletions cut 3 bases from V and 3 bases from J, with 22 bases between. The CDR3 runs to 18 residues. The V gene's germline CDR1 is KGHSH and CDR2 LQKENI.